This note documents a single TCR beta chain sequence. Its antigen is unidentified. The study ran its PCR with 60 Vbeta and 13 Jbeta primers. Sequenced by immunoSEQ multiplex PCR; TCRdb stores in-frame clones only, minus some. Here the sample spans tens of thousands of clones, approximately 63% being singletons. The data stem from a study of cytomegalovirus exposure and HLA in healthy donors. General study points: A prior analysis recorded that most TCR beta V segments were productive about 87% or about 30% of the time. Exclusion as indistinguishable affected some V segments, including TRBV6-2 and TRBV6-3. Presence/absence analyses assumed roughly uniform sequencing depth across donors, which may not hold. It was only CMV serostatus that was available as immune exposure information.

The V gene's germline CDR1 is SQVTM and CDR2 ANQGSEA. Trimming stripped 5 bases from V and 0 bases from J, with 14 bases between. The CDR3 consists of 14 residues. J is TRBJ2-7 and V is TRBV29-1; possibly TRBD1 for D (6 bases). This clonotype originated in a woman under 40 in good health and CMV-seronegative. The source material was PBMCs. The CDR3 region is CSVIGQKASYEQYF. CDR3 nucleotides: TGCAGCGTTATAGGACAGAAAGCCTCCTACGAGCAGTACTTC.